Listed below are T cell receptor beta chains from one sample, sequenced in a study of T cells expressing NK-cell markers. TCRdb derives one entry per CDR3 protein from the 5' RACE reads, leaving out DNA. Its table records 200,000 to 300,000 distinct CDR3 sequences. The sequencing sample was made of blood T cells: a sorted CD56 or NKG2C T cell subset, CD4+ or CD8+ T cells, or bulk PBMC T cells (not recorded which). The receptor set was obtained from a woman between 18 and 69 years old in good health. Both conserved end residues are part of each CDR3.

11 | TRBJ1-1 | TRBV20-1 | CSARGDREAFF
16 | TRBJ2-3 | TRBV6-5 | CASSYHVRGVADTQYF
12 | TRBJ2-1 | TRBV29-1 | CSVGAGGTWQFF
18 | TRBJ2-4 | TRBV24-1 | CATSWEGEIQMAKNIQYF
14 | TRBJ2-7 | TRBV7-3 | CASSLKRGIHEQYF
12 | TRBJ2-1 | TRBV5-6 | CASSLERGEQFF
12 | TRBJ2-7 | TRBV2 | CASSPTGLEQYF
14 | TRBJ2-3 | TRBV6-1 | CASSDRSVTDTQYF
15 | TRBJ1-1 | TRBV9 | CASSVVEGRGTEAFF
15 | TRBJ2-7 | TRBV2 | CASSRGLAGGNEQYF
12 | TRBJ1-2 | TRBV29-1 | CSVVADSYGYTF
14 | TRBJ1-4 | TRBV20-1 | CSARDWGANEKLFF
17 | TRBJ2-5 | TRBV18 | CASSPSASPSVSGTQYF
12 | TRBJ2-5 | TRBV10-3 | CAISETEETQYF
16 | TRBJ2-5 | TRBV6-1 | CASSESRLAGGETQYF
17 | TRBJ1-1 | TRBV20-1 | CSASPLGTGAINTEAFF
17 | TRBJ2-2 | TRBV7-2 | CASSIRLAGGPVGELFF
16 | TRBJ2-2 | TRBV5-1 | CASSFLAGTNTGELFF
13 | TRBJ2-3 | TRBV3-1 | CASSQGRLGTQYF
15 | TRBJ2-3 | TRBV12-3/TRBV12-4 | CASSPDRPTGDTQYF
13 | TRBJ2-6 | TRBV29-1 | CSVEGTGANVLTF
16 | TRBJ2-3 | TRBV5-1 | CASSLDGQVRTDTQYF
15 | TRBJ1-5 | TRBV6-5 | CASSYAAGGNQPQHF
15 | TRBJ2-1 | TRBV12-3/TRBV12-4 | CASRLLAGGANEQFF
17 | TRBJ2-3 | TRBV4-3 | CASSQEPPSGGQHTQYF
15 | TRBJ1-5 | TRBV6-5 | CASSHRAGGNQPQHF
14 | TRBJ2-1 | TRBV20-1 | CSATGTGIRNEQFF
15 | TRBJ2-1 | TRBV12-3/TRBV12-4 | CASTRDGTGYNEQFF
12 | TRBJ2-1 | TRBV3-1 | CASSHPTGEQFF
16 | TRBJ1-2 | TRBV20-1 | CSARVRTGDLNYGYTF
15 | TRBJ2-1 | TRBV14 | CASSPLAGAYNEQLF
14 | TRBJ1-6 | TRBV20-1 | CSARAPGRLSSLHF
12 | TRBJ2-3 | TRBV10-3 | CAISESADTQYF
13 | TRBJ2-7 | TRBV28 | CASSSRVRYEQYF
14 | TRBJ2-3 | TRBV5-5 | CASSSSGGADTQYF
15 | TRBJ2-6 | TRBV12-3/TRBV12-4 | CASSFFGSGANVLTF
15 | TRBJ2-1 | TRBV24-1 | CATSAPGGGYNEQFF
14 | TRBJ2-1 | TRBV28 | CAGGDPTDYNEQFF
16 | TRBJ2-5 | TRBV4-3 | CASSQDRAGAEETQYF
12 | TRBJ2-7 | TRBV28 | CASGTGSYEQYF